Following are 18 T cell receptor beta chains from one sample sequenced in a study of PD-L1 blockade in urothelial cancer. Sequencing used immunoSEQ multiplex PCR; TCRdb keeps in-frame clones, though not all of them. Of approximately 26,000 clones listed, 75% to 90% are singletons. The specimen was PBMCs, collected around atezolizumab (anti-PD-L1) treatment. Receptors were obtained from a man aged 55 to 70 with urothelial cancer.

The chain employs TRBV2 and TRBJ2-7; TRBD1 agrees at 8 bases. In germline, CDR1 is SNHLY, CDR2 FYNNEI. V gave up 5 bases and J gave up 6 bases; unmatched junction bases: 3. This CDR3 is 12 amino acids long. The CDR3 loop is CASSRTGGEQYF. The CDR3 nucleotides read TGTGCCAGCAGTAGAACAGGGGGCGAGCAGTACTTC. Drawing the rest from reference TRBV2 and TRBJ2-7, the complete variable domain is EPEVTQTPSHQVTQMGQEVILRCVPISNHLYFYWYRQILGQKVEFLVSFYNNEISEKSEIFDDQFSVERPDGSNFTLKIRSTKLEDSAMYFCASSRTGGEQYFGPGTRLTVT.

This chain joins TRBV18 and TRBJ1-1; 9 bases are a match to TRBD1. Trimming took 6 bases from V and 3 from J; bases not matched to a gene: 2. In germline, CDR1 is KGHSH, CDR2 LQKENI. This CDR3 has 13 residues. CDR3 amino acids: CASSRTGDTEAFF. Here the CDR3 DNA reads TGTGCCAGCTCCCGGACAGGGGACACTGAAGCTTTCTTT.

The rearrangement uses TRBV6-5 and TRBJ2-2; 7 positions match TRBD1. The CDR3 is made up of 15 amino acids. After removal of 7 bases from V and 0 bases from J, the junction contained 5 bases not matched to a gene. The V gene's germline CDR1 is MNHEY and CDR2 SVGAGI. The CDR3 is CASNRDSPNTGELFF. CDR3 bases: TGTGCCAGCAATCGGGACAGCCCGAACACCGGGGAGCTGTTTTTT.

The chain recombines TRBV5-4 with TRBJ2-3, with 9 bases matching TRBD2. V lost 4 bases to trimming and J lost 5 bases; unmatched junction nucleotides: 11. CDR1 and CDR2 (germline): SGHNT, YYREEE (reference sequence). This CDR3 spans 16 amino acids. CDR3 bases: TGTGCCAGCAGCCACGGACTAGCGCTAAGTGAAGATACGCAGTATTTT. This encodes CASSHGLALSEDTQYF. The whole variable domain, filled in from reference TRBV5-4 and TRBJ2-3, reads ETGVTQSPTHLIKTRGQQVTLRCSSQSGHNTVSWYQQALGQGPQFIFQYYREEENGRGNFPPRFSGLQFPNYSSELNVNALELDDSALYLCASSHGLALSEDTQYFGPGTRLTVL.

The J gene is TRBJ2-4, the V gene TRBV6-5; 7 nucleotides agree with TRBD2. The CDR3 is made up of 13 amino acids. Germline values: CDR1 MNHEY, CDR2 SVGAGI. J was trimmed by 9 bases and V by 6 bases; bases with no gene match: 8. CDR3 protein: CASRPDSGGIQYF. DNA of the CDR3: TGTGCCAGCAGGCCGGACTCGGGGGGCATTCAGTACTTC.

This clone has only one observation. This rearrangement joins TRBV19 to TRBJ1-4; D not resolved. Germline lookup yields CDR1 LNHDA and CDR2 SQIVND (reference sequence). The CDR3 is 14 residues long. V shed 3 bases and J shed 2 bases, with 7 bases lying between them. CDR3 nucleotides: TGTGCCAGTAGTATCTTGTCGACTAATGAAAAACTGTTTTTT. Encoded protein: CASSILSTNEKLFF.

In DNA, the CDR3 is TGCGCCAGCAGCCCCCCAACAGATACGCAGTATTTT. This gives the protein CASSPPTDTQYF. The chain employs TRBV5-1 and TRBJ2-3; D not resolved. The germline V gene has CDR1 SGHRS and CDR2 YFSETQ. The ends were cut back, 4 bases at V and 3 bases at J, with 6 bases in the middle. This CDR3 spans 12 amino acids.

The rearrangement links TRBV19 to TRBJ1-1; possible D gene TRBD1, 5 bases. CDR1 is LNHDA and CDR2 is SQIVND in the germline V gene (reference sequence). The CDR3 totals 15 residues. V lost 5 bases to trimming and J lost 6 bases, with 19 bases between them. This CDR3 is CASSPGQGAHAEAFF. In nucleotides, the CDR3 is TGTGCCAGTAGTCCCGGGCAGGGCGCCCACGCTGAAGCTTTCTTT.

The J gene is TRBJ1-2, the V gene TRBV7-2; D is undetermined. V gave up 5 bases and J gave up 8 bases, with 15 bases separating them. This CDR3 contains 13 residues. Germline V gene data show CDR1 as SGHTA and CDR2 as FQGNSA. The CDR3 nucleotides are TGTGCCAGCAGCCAACCAGCCGAGGGAGGCTACACCTTC. Translation gives CASSQPAEGGYTF.

The CDR3 reads CASSLDRGREQYF. CDR3 bases: TGTGCCAGCAGCTTGGACAGGGGGCGTGAGCAGTACTTC. The chain recombines TRBV5-4 with TRBJ2-7; 9 nucleotides agree with TRBD1. This CDR3 has 13 amino acids. Looked up from germline, CDR1 is SGHNT and CDR2 is YYREEE (reference sequence). V dropped 0 bases and J dropped 7; count of bases not matched to a gene: 2.

V gene TRBV11-2 combines with J gene TRBJ2-7; 8 bases fit TRBD2. The CDR3 spans 14 residues. The V and J ends lost 5 bases and 6 bases, in that order; junction bases with no gene match: 9. Germline CDR1 is SGHAT and CDR2 is FQNNGV. The CDR3 sequence is CASSLAGGATEQYF. DNA for the CDR3: TGTGCCAGCAGCCTTGCCGGGGGGGCTACCGAGCAGTACTTC.

J is TRBJ1-6 and V is TRBV6-5; D unclear. V was trimmed by 6 bases and J by 1 base, leaving 10 bases between them. The germline gives CDR1 MNHEY, CDR2 SVGAGI. CDR3 length: 15 residues. DNA of the CDR3: TGTGCCAGCAGGGGAGGAGGATCCTATAATTCACCCCTCCACTTT. This gives the protein CASRGGGSYNSPLHF.

The J gene is TRBJ1-5, the V gene TRBV28, with 10 nucleotides matching TRBD1. The CDR3 has 16 amino acids. J gave up 5 bases and V 6 bases, and 10 bases lay outside the gene matches. Germline values: CDR1 MDHEN, CDR2 SYDVKM. CDR3 sequence (DNA): TGTGCCAGCAGACCCGACAGGGGGCCGGGATATCAGCCCCAGCATTTT. Translated, it gives CASRPDRGPGYQPQHF.

This CDR3 reads CASRGLAGQRSYNEQFF. The CDR3 nucleotides read TGTGCCAGCAGGGGACTAGCGGGACAACGCTCCTACAATGAGCAGTTCTTC. V is TRBV2 and J is TRBJ2-1, with TRBD2 identical over 13 bases. J was trimmed by 0 bases and V by 6 bases; bases with no gene match: 5. Germline V CDR1 and CDR2: SNHLY, FYNNEI. The CDR3 loop spans 17 amino acids. Using reference TRBV2 and TRBJ2-1 for the parts outside the CDR3, the full variable domain is EPEVTQTPSHQVTQMGQEVILRCVPISNHLYFYWYRQILGQKVEFLVSFYNNEISEKSEIFDDQFSVERPDGSNFTLKIRSTKLEDSAMYFCASRGLAGQRSYNEQFFGPGTRLTVL.

This clone was counted only a few times. V usage is TRBV7-2 and J usage is TRBJ1-5; D remains unclear. CDR1 is SGHTA and CDR2 is FQGNSA in the germline V gene. With 11 bases removed from V and 2 bases from J, the gap between germline ends came to 16 bases. This CDR3 has 14 residues. The CDR3 here is CASYAGHGNQPQHF. The CDR3 nucleotides are TGTGCCTCCTATGCTGGTCATGGCAATCAGCCCCAGCATTTT. Variable domain in full (rest from reference TRBV7-2 and TRBJ1-5): GAGVSQSPSNKVTEKGKDVELRCDPISGHTALYWYRQSLGQGLEFLIYFQGNSAPDKSGLPSDRFSAERTGGSVSTLTIQRTQQEDSAVYLCASYAGHGNQPQHFGDGTRLSIL.

The V and J genes are TRBV5-1 and TRBJ1-2; tentative D call: TRBD1 (6 bases). The V end lost 0 bases, the J end lost 0 bases, and 6 bases lay between the germline ends. Germline-derived CDR1 and CDR2 are SGHRS and YFSETQ. CDR3 length: 14 amino acids. CDR3 DNA: TGCGCCAGCAGCTTGGGACAGGCTAACTATGGCTACACCTTC. Its translation is CASSLGQANYGYTF.

This CDR3 is CASRRGGTGTYEQYF. The CDR3 DNA is TGTGCCAGCAGGAGGGGGGGGACAGGGACCTACGAGCAGTACTTC. The chain recombines TRBV2 with TRBJ2-7; TRBD1 matches 9 bases. The V segment lost 6 bases and the J segment 2 bases; nucleotides outside the gene matches: 8. CDR1 and CDR2 (germline): SNHLY, FYNNEI. This CDR3 is 15 amino acids long.

This clone has only one observation. The CDR3 sequence is CASRPDRQETQYF. Here the CDR3 DNA reads TGTGCCAGCAGGCCGGACAGGCAAGAGACCCAGTACTTC. V usage is TRBV28 and J usage is TRBJ2-5; 7 positions agree with TRBD1. With V trimmed by 6 bases and J by 2 bases, 3 bases remained unmatched. The CDR3 consists of 13 residues. The germline V gene encodes CDR1 MDHEN and CDR2 SYDVKM.